This TCR beta chain is from a study of CD8+CD57+ T cells in acquired aplastic anemia. The wider study: Sorted CD4+ and CD8+ cells gave an average of approximately 3 ug of DNA. Healthy-donor CD4+ cells averaged around 10 million reads.

The study's findings and limits: Researchers report that fewer than 30 CD8+ CDR3 sequences appeared in both patients and controls.

The template for TCR beta VDJ and CDR3 sequence profiling was genomic DNA. TCRdb reprocessed the reads via MiXCR and lists one record per CDR3 protein. The top ten clones hold more than 15% of a sample with about 190,000 distinct CDR3 sequences, roughly half of them seen once. With regard to this clonotype: The antigen remains undetermined. An end of the junction does not agree with germline; a read error may underlie this.

Germline V gene lookup returns CDR1 SQVTM and CDR2 ANQGSEA. This CDR3 has 13 amino acids. The V gene is TRBV29-1, the J gene TRBJ1-5; weak D call: TRBD1 (5 bases). The sample consisted of sorted CD4+, CD8+, or CD8+CD57+ T cells (not recorded which) from PBMCs. The TCR comes from a human donor in good health, serving as a control. DNA for the CDR3: TGTGCCAGCAGCATGGGGAGGGGAGGGCCCCAGCATTTT. Its protein is CASSMGRGGPQHF.